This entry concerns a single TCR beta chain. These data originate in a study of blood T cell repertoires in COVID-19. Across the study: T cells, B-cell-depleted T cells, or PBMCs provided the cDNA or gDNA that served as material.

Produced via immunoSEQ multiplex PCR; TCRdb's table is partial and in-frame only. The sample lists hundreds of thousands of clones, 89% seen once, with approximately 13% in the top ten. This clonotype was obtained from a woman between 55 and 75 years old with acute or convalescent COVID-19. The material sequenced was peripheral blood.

The CDR3 loop is CASSLAGQTNYGYTF. CDR3 bases: TGTGCCAGCAGCTTAGCGGGGCAGACTAACTATGGCTACACCTTC. V and J are TRBV7-9 and TRBJ1-2; D is possibly TRBD1 (5 bases). The CDR3 sequence is 15 residues long. The V gene's germline CDR1 is SEHNR and CDR2 FQNEAQ (reference sequence). V was cut by 0 bases and J by 0 bases, with 8 bases left in between.